This TCR beta chain was sequenced in a study of CD8 T cells in Susac syndrome. This CDR3 region has 14 residues. In germline, CDR1 is SGHVS, CDR2 FNYEAQ. The ends were cut back, 0 bases at V and 3 bases at J, with 6 bases in the middle. RNA in amounts of about 0.45 to 1 ug was reverse transcribed with random hexamers. An immunoSEQ multiplex PCR generated amplified TCR beta CDR3 products spanning 54 Vbeta and 13 Jbeta. Each CDR3 protein is one row after TCRdb ran MiXCR on the immunoSEQ multiplex PCR reads. The profile shows tens of thousands of distinct CDR3 sequences, 94% of them singletons. This clonotype was sampled from a human donor in good health. This rearrangement joins TRBV7-6 to TRBJ2-1; perhaps TRBD1 as D (5 bases). Sequenced sample: CD8+ T cells from PBMCs. The CDR3 spells CASSLAGDYNEQFF. CDR3 nucleotides: TGTGCCAGCAGCTTAGCAGGGGACTACAATGAGCAGTTCTTC.